One T cell receptor beta chain is described in this entry. Combining a sample-barcoded 5' primer with a J-beta primer mix, a second PCR ran for roughly 6 to 12 cycles. One entry per CDR3 protein, called by TCRdb with MiXCR from the 5' RACE reads. The data contain 750,000 to 950,000 distinct CDR3 sequences, 20% to 30% of them seen just once; the ten biggest clones take up around 3%. This record belongs to a study of blood T cells in healthy people across ages. Investigators took about 10 milliliters of peripheral blood from every donor. The same sample was also used in a study of T cells of mothers and their children. That work contributes: Donors comprised three healthy Caucasian mothers plus their six children. The authors used all extracted RNA for cDNA synthesis, at about 1.6 ug per 15 ul.

Source material: blood. This TCR was recovered from a boy younger than 18 in good health.

CDR3 in DNA: TGTGCCAGCAGGATACAGGGCGGCTATGGCTACACCTTC. Translation: CASRIQGGYGYTF. V is TRBV6-7 and J is TRBJ1-2, with a tentative D call TRBD1 (6 bases). TRBV6-7 is given ORF status, its function remaining uncertain. V lost 6 bases, J lost 4 bases, and 12 bases lay in between. The CDR3 sequence is 13 residues long.